Listed here are 22 T cell receptor beta chains from one sample, sequenced in a study of early T cells in non-severe SARS-CoV-2 infection. TCRdb re-analysed the 5' RACE reads in MiXCR, keeping a single row per CDR3 protein. Of around 53,000 distinct CDR3 sequences listed, approximately 12% are singletons. Specimen: whole blood. These receptors were taken from an adult who was a healthcare worker with PCR-confirmed SARS-CoV-2 infection or an uninfected control (not recorded which).

In its sample, this clonotype is medium-sized. V usage is TRBV7-8 and J usage is TRBJ1-5, with D maybe TRBD1 (5 bases). V lost 1 base and J 2 bases, leaving 12 bases between the germline ends. Germline-derived CDR1 and CDR2 are SGHVS and FQNEAQ. The CDR3 is 16 amino acids. The CDR3 coding sequence is TGTGCCAGCAGCTTAGTCGAGGGGTCGGGCAATCAGCCCCAGCATTTT. It yields the protein CASSLVEGSGNQPQHF.

The chain combines TRBV12-3 or TRBV12-4 with TRBJ2-4; 8 bases match TRBD1. The V and J ends lost 0 bases and 5 bases, in that order; junction bases with no gene match: 6. The CDR3 is made up of 16 amino acids. Here the CDR3 DNA reads TGTGCCAGCAGTTTAGCGAGGCAGGGGGCTGAAAACATTCAGTACTTC. This sequence encodes CASSLARQGAENIQYF.

The rearrangement links TRBV25-1 to TRBJ2-1; TRBD1 is a possible D gene (6 bases). This CDR3 has 14 residues. Germline CDR1 is MGHDK and CDR2 is SYGVNS. V gave up 5 bases and J gave up 8 bases, with 16 bases separating them. This CDR3 is CASSIGQLRDEQFF. Here the CDR3 DNA reads TGTGCCAGCAGTATCGGACAGCTTCGGGATGAGCAGTTCTTC.

Of note for this clonotype: This may be a read error: a much more frequent sequence differs by one nucleotide. V usage is TRBV3-1 and J usage is TRBJ1-6; D not resolved. The CDR3 runs 16 residues. CDR1 is LGHDT, CDR2 YNNKEL, per germline (reference sequence). Here the CDR3 reads CTSSQERHSYNSPLHF. The CDR3 nucleotides are TGTACCAGCAGCCAAGAAAGGCACTCCTATAATTCACCCCTCCACTTT.

This clonotype has ten or more counts. This chain connects TRBV7-6 to TRBJ2-1; no firm D call. Germline V gene lookup returns CDR1 SGHVS and CDR2 FNYEAQ. CDR3 size: 12 residues. Trimming stripped 2 bases from V and 7 bases from J, with 6 bases between. CDR3 bases: TGTGCCAGCAGCTTAAGCTCGAATGAGCAGTTCTTC. Translating gives CASSLSSNEQFF.

The chain joins TRBV11-2 to TRBJ2-5; no clear D gene. Germline CDR1 reads SGHAT; CDR2 reads FQNNGV. The CDR3 has 14 residues. V shed 1 base and J shed 2 bases, with 8 bases lying between them. The CDR3 sequence: CASSLARWQETQYF. In DNA, the CDR3 is TGTGCCAGCAGCTTAGCGCGATGGCAAGAGACCCAGTACTTC.

Ten or more counts support this clonotype. J is TRBJ2-5 and V is TRBV12-3 or TRBV12-4, with D perhaps matching TRBD1 or TRBD2 (5 bases each). The CDR3 runs to 16 residues. V lost 0 bases and J 5 bases, leaving 16 bases between the germline ends. The CDR3 reads CASSLAGAGFRETQYF. CDR3 nucleotides: TGTGCCAGCAGTTTAGCCGGGGCAGGGTTCAGGGAGACCCAGTACTTC.

This clonotype was picked up many times. V usage is TRBV13 and J usage is TRBJ2-7; 8 bases are a match to TRBD1. Germline CDR1 is PRHDT and CDR2 is FYEKMQ (reference sequence). The CDR3 is made up of 13 amino acids. V was pared by 8 bases and J by 4 bases, with 7 bases of the junction left unmatched. The CDR3 DNA reads as TGTGCCAGCCGCTACAGGGGGTTGTACGAGCAGTACTTC. Protein sequence: CASRYRGLYEQYF.

The chain has TRBV18 and TRBJ1-1; no definite D call. This CDR3 has 14 amino acids. CDR1 is KGHSH and CDR2 is LQKENI in the germline V gene. Trimming shortened V by 2 bases and J by 1 base, and 8 bases separated the two germline ends. This CDR3 reads CASSPNTANTEAFF. CDR3 in DNA: TGTGCCAGCTCACCAAACACAGCGAACACTGAAGCTTTCTTT.

A few counts support this clonotype. This chain uses TRBV3-1 with TRBJ1-2; 8 bases line up with TRBD1. The CDR3 totals 15 residues. The germline V gene has CDR1 LGHDT and CDR2 YNNKEL (reference sequence). Trimming at V came to 4 bases and at J to 2 bases, leaving 6 bases not matched to a gene. This CDR3 is CASSPRTGSNYGYTF. The CDR3 coding sequence is TGTGCCAGCAGCCCCCGGACAGGGAGCAACTATGGCTACACCTTC.

This clonotype was seen ten or more times. The chain joins TRBV12-3 or TRBV12-4 to TRBJ2-7; tentatively, D is TRBD1 (6 bases). The length of the CDR3 is 17 residues. V gave up 5 bases and J gave up 3 bases, with 23 bases separating them. CDR3 region: CASSPFQWTESGYEQYF. The CDR3 DNA follows: TGTGCCAGCAGTCCCTTCCAATGGACAGAAAGCGGCTACGAGCAGTACTTC.

This clonotype was counted only a few times. This chain joins TRBV6-6 and TRBJ1-4, with TRBD1 matching over 7 bases. Germline assignment: CDR1 MNHNY and CDR2 SVGAGI (reference sequence). V shed 3 bases and J 3 bases; nucleotides not matched to a gene: 4. There are 15 residues in the CDR3. In DNA form, the CDR3 reads TGTGCCAGCAGTTATCCACAGGGGTCTAATGAAAAACTGTTTTTT. Translating it yields CASSYPQGSNEKLFF.

This clonotype occurred a few times. Germline is not matched at one junction end, which may reflect a read error. The chain couples TRBV7-7 to TRBJ2-1; 9 bases are shared with TRBD2. The CDR3 has 16 amino acids. Germline CDR1 SSHAT, CDR2 FNYEAQ (reference sequence). CDR3 region: CASSHRKGLAHNEQFF. The CDR3 DNA follows: TGTGCTAGCAGCCACAGAAAGGGACTAGCCCACAATGAGCAGTTCTTC.

The rearrangement joins TRBV5-1 to TRBJ1-1; D is perhaps TRBD1 (5 bases). V shed 0 bases and J shed 3 bases, with 9 bases lying between them. The germline gives CDR1 SGHRS, CDR2 YFSETQ. This CDR3 is 14 amino acids long. CDR3 sequence reads: CASSLEAGHTEAFF. The CDR3 coding sequence is TGCGCCAGCAGCTTGGAAGCAGGGCACACTGAAGCTTTCTTT. Based on the CDR3 plus reference TRBV5-1 and TRBJ1-1, the full variable domain is KAGVTQTPRYLIKTRGQQVTLSCSPISGHRSVSWYQQTPGQGLQFLFEYFSETQRNKGNFPGRFSGRQFSNSRSEMNVSTLELGDSALYLCASSLEAGHTEAFFGQGTRLTVV.

This clonotype was recorded a few times. The V and J genes are TRBV7-3 and TRBJ2-3; 7 bases match TRBD2. The CDR3 has 16 residues. CDR1 is SGHTA, CDR2 FQGTGA, per germline. V was clipped by 3 bases and J by 0 bases; unmatched bases: 6. Written as DNA, the CDR3 is TGTGCCAGCAGCTTTTTTCATAGCGGGAGCACAGATACGCAGTATTTT. Protein product: CASSFFHSGSTDTQYF.

In this sample, this clonotype turned up a few times. This chain connects TRBV21-1 to TRBJ1-4. TRBV21-1 is classified as a pseudogene. The CDR3 is made up of 11 amino acids. The chain's CDR3 is CASSESGKLFF. DNA for the CDR3: TGTGCCAGCAGCGAAAGTGGAAAACTGTTTTTT.

This clonotype was recorded many times. The V and J genes are TRBV7-6 and TRBJ2-1, with unresolved D. There are 20 residues in the CDR3. The ends were cut back, 1 base at V and 0 bases at J, with 22 bases in the middle. CDR1 is SGHVS and CDR2 is FNYEAQ in the germline V gene. For the CDR3, the DNA is TGTGCCAGCAGCTTAGACCGAGGACGCCGAGGACGCAGCTCCTACAATGAGCAGTTCTTC. Protein sequence: CASSLDRGRRGRSSYNEQFF.

Many counts were recorded for this clonotype. V usage is TRBV3-1 and J usage is TRBJ2-7; D remains unclear. The V end was cut by 0 bases, the J end by 2 bases, with 11 bases between. CDR3 length: 15 residues. CDR1 is LGHDT and CDR2 is YNNKEL in the germline V gene (reference sequence). CDR3 protein: CASSQDRVTPYEQYF. CDR3 in DNA: TGTGCCAGCAGCCAAGACCGGGTCACCCCCTACGAGCAGTACTTC.

This clonotype was counted ten times or more. V usage is TRBV2 and J usage is TRBJ2-1; D perhaps matches TRBD2 (5 bases). The CDR3 consists of 13 residues. The germline V and J ends were trimmed by 8 bases and 5 bases, with 13 bases remaining between them. The germline gives CDR1 SNHLY, CDR2 FYNNEI. This chain's CDR3 is CASDAGLNNEQFF. The CDR3 region has the DNA TGTGCCAGCGACGCCGGACTGAACAATGAGCAGTTCTTC.

The chain uses TRBV12-3 or TRBV12-4 and TRBJ1-5; a possible D gene is TRBD1 (6 bases). This CDR3 is built from 14 residues. V was trimmed by 3 bases and J by 3 bases, leaving 9 bases between them. For the CDR3, the DNA is TGTGCCAGCAGTTTGGGACACCTCAATCAGCCCCAGCATTTT. Protein sequence: CASSLGHLNQPQHF.

The chain joins TRBV9 to TRBJ2-7; 7 bases are a match to TRBD1. Germline assignment: CDR1 SGDLS and CDR2 YYNGEE. V shed 3 bases, J shed 3 bases, and the junction held 6 bases outside the gene matches. The CDR3 loop spans 14 amino acids. CDR3 in amino acids: CASSEGQRNYEQYF. The CDR3 DNA reads as TGTGCCAGCAGCGAGGGACAGCGAAACTACGAGCAGTACTTC. Supplemented by reference TRBV9 and TRBJ2-7, the full variable domain reads DSGVTQTPKHLITATGQRVTLRCSPRSGDLSVYWYQQSLDQGLQFLIQYYNGEERAKGNILERFSAQQFPDLHSELNLSSLELGDSALYFCASSEGQRNYEQYFGPGTRLTVT.

Ten or more counts support this clonotype. V usage is TRBV11-2 and J usage is TRBJ1-1; 7 nucleotides line up with TRBD1. The length of the CDR3 is 17 residues. Unmatched junction bases numbered 9, after V lost 2 bases and J lost 0 bases. Germline lookup yields CDR1 SGHAT and CDR2 FQNNGV. CDR3 in amino acids: CASSLRTPGQMNTEAFF. CDR3 bases: TGTGCCAGCAGCTTACGAACCCCGGGACAGATGAACACTGAAGCTTTCTTT.